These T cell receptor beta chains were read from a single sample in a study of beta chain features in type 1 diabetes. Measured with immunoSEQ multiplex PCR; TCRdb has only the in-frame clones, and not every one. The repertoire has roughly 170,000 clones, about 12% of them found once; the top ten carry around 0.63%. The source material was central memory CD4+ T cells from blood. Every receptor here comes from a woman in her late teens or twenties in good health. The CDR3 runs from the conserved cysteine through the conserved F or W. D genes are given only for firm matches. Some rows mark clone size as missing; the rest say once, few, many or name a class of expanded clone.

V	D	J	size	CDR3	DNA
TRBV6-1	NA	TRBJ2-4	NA	CASSEALGGGKNIQYF	TGTGCCAGCAGTGAAGCTCTCGGGGGTGGCAAAAACATTCAGTACTTC
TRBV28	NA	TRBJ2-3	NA	CASSLLASTDTQYF	TGTGCCAGCAGTTTATTAGCCAGCACAGATACGCAGTATTTT
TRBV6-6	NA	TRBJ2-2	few	CASSLRDTFGELFF	TGTGCCAGCAGTCTCCGGGACACCTTCGGGGAGCTGTTTTTT
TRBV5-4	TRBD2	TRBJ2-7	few	CASSLVTSGISYEQYF	TGTGCCAGCAGCTTGGTGACTAGCGGGATCTCCTACGAGCAGTACTTC
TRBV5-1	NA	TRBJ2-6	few	CASNHSGANVLTF	TGCGCCAGCAATCATTCTGGGGCCAACGTCCTGACTTTC
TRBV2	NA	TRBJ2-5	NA	CASSDRAGQETQYF	TGTGCCAGCAGTGATCGGGCGGGACAAGAGACCCAGTACTTC
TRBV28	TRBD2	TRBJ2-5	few	CASSLPSTSGRKTQYF	TGTGCCAGCAGTTTGCCCTCGACTAGCGGGAGAAAGACCCAGTACTTC
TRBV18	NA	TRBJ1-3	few	CASSQEQGRRNTIYF	TGTGCCAGCTCACAGGAACAGGGTCGAAGAAACACCATATATTTT
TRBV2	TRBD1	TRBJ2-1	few	CASSYDRGSYNEQFF	TGTGCCAGCAGTTATGACAGGGGTTCCTACAATGAGCAGTTCTTC
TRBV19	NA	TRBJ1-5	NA	CASSEMRNQPQHF	TGTGCCAGTAGTGAGATGCGCAATCAGCCCCAGCATTTT
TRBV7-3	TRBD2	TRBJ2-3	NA	CASSLTAGPSGGRTDTQYF	TGTGCCAGCAGCTTAACTGCGGGCCCTAGCGGGGGCCGCACAGATACGCAGTATTTT
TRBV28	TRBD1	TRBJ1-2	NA	CASSSLRDRYNYGYTF	TGTGCCAGCAGTTCACTCCGGGACAGGTACAACTATGGCTACACCTTC
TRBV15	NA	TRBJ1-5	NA	CATRRQDPRQPQHF	TGTGCCACCCGAAGACAGGACCCGCGTCAGCCCCAGCATTTT
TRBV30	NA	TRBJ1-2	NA	CAYRHEIGNTF	TGTGCCTATAGACACGAGATCGGTAACACCTTC
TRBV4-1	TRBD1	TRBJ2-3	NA	CASSQAGTATSDTQYF	TGCGCCAGCAGCCAAGCCGGGACAGCGACCTCAGATACGCAGTATTTT
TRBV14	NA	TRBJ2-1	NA	CASSQWDSSYNEQFF	TGTGCCAGCAGCCAGTGGGACTCCTCCTACAATGAGCAGTTCTTC
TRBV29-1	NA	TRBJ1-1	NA	CSVTGTLNTEAFF	TGCAGCGTCACCGGGACACTGAACACTGAAGCTTTCTTT
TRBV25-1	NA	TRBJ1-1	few	CASSGYTEAFF	TGTGCCAGCTCCGGGTACACTGAAGCTTTCTTT
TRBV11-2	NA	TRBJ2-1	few	CASSRQRYNEQFF	TGTGCCAGCAGCCGTCAGCGGTACAATGAGCAGTTCTTC
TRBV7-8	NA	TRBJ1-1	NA	CASSLAGGPTEAFF	TGTGCCAGCAGCTTAGCAGGGGGACCCACTGAAGCTTTCTTT
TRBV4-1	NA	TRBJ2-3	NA	CASSQGASARADTQYF	TGCGCCAGCAGCCAAGGGGCTAGCGCAAGGGCAGATACGCAGTATTTT
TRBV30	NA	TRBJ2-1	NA	CAWNLVDYTLHNEQFF	TGTGCCTGGAATCTCGTGGACTACACTTTACACAATGAGCAGTTCTTC
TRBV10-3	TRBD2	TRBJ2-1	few	CAISDQREGSYNEQFF	TGTGCCATCAGTGATCAGCGGGAGGGGTCCTACAATGAGCAGTTCTTC
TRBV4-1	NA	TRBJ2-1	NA	CASSQGGGDYNEQFF	TGCGCCAGCAGCCAAGGTGGAGGAGACTACAATGAGCAGTTCTTC
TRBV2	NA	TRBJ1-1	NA	CASSVQGMNTEAFF	TGTGCCAGCAGTGTTCAGGGAATGAACACTGAAGCTTTCTTT
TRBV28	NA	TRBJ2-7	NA	CASYRGKAYEQYF	TGTGCCAGTTATAGGGGCAAGGCGTACGAGCAGTACTTC
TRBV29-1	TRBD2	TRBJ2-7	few	CSVAKREASYEQYF	TGCAGCGTTGCTAAGCGGGAGGCCTCCTACGAGCAGTACTTC
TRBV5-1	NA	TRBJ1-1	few	CASSLVSGGGEAFF	TGCGCCAGCAGCTTGGTTTCGGGAGGTGGGGAAGCTTTCTTT
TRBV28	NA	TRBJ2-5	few	CASSLGDNQETQYF	TGTGCCAGCAGTTTAGGGGACAACCAAGAGACCCAGTACTTC
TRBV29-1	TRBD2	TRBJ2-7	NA	CSATGLGEYEQYF	TGCAGCGCTACGGGACTAGGAGAGTACGAGCAGTACTTC
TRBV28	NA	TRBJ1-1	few	CASSWGGSTEAFF	TGTGCCAGCAGTTGGGGCGGGAGCACTGAAGCTTTCTTT
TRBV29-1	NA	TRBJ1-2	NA	CSVEEPARGYTF	TGCAGCGTTGAAGAGCCGGCTAGGGGCTACACCTTC
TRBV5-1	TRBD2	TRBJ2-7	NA	CASSSMGGSPEQYF	TGCGCCAGCAGCTCGATGGGGGGGTCTCCCGAGCAGTACTTC
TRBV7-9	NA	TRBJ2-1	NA	CASSSKRRTTSSYNEQFF	TGTGCCAGCAGCTCCAAGCGGAGGACTACGAGCTCCTACAATGAGCAGTTCTTC
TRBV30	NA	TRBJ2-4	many	CAWSVAGQNIQYF	TGTGCCTGGAGTGTAGCGGGCCAAAACATTCAGTACTTC
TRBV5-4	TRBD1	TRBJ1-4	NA	CASSFDRANEKLFF	TGTGCCAGCAGCTTTGACAGGGCTAATGAAAAACTGTTTTTT
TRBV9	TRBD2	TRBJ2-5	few	CASSVGVAGGRETQYF	TGTGCCAGCAGCGTAGGAGTAGCGGGAGGGCGAGAGACCCAGTACTTC
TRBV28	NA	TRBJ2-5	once	CASQLSLGTAPRGTQYF	TGTGCCAGCCAACTATCCCTCGGGACTGCCCCTCGGGGGACCCAGTACTTC
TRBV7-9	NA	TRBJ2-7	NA	CASSLAGTSPYEQYF	TGTGCCAGCAGCCTAGCCGGGACTTCCCCCTACGAGCAGTACTTC
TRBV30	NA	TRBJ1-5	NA	CAWSAGLYSNQPQHF	TGTGCCTGGAGTGCGGGACTGTATAGCAATCAGCCCCAGCATTTT
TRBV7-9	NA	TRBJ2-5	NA	CASSQRAGIQETQYF	TGTGCCAGCAGCCAAAGGGCAGGGATCCAAGAGACCCAGTACTTC
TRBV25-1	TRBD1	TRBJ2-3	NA	CASSESLDRGLWDTQYF	TGTGCCAGCAGTGAATCCCTGGACAGGGGGCTTTGGGATACGCAGTATTTT
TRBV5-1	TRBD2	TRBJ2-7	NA	CASSTGRTSGRAYEQYF	TGCGCCAGCAGCACAGGAAGGACTAGCGGGAGAGCCTACGAGCAGTACTTC
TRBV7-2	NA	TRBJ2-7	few	CASSSYLSSYEQYF	TGTGCCAGCAGCTCATACCTTAGCTCCTACGAGCAGTACTTC
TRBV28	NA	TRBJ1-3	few	CASSNSGNTIYF	TGTGCCAGCAGCAACTCTGGAAACACCATATATTTT
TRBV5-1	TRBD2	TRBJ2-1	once	CASSLVAGGSYNEQFF	TGCGCCAGCAGCTTGGTAGCGGGAGGTTCCTACAATGAGCAGTTCTTC
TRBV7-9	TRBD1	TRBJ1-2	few	CASSPTGTVGYTF	TGTGCCAGCAGCCCGACAGGGACCGTGGGCTACACCTTC
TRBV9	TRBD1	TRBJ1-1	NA	CASSTGTGNTEAFF	TGTGCCAGCAGCACAGGGACAGGAAACACTGAAGCTTTCTTT
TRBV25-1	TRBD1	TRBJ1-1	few	CASSDGQGAITEAFF	TGTGCCAGCAGTGATGGGCAGGGGGCAATCACTGAAGCTTTCTTT